This TCR beta chain was sequenced for a study of blood T cell repertoires in COVID-19. Looking at the study overall: From the United States, Italy and Spain came samples of acute and convalescent COVID-19. Nucleic acid was either cDNA or gDNA, and it came from T cells, B-cell-depleted T cells, or PBMCs.

There are 15 residues in the CDR3. V shed 5 bases, J shed 3 bases, and the junction held 6 bases outside the gene matches. Germline V gene sequence: CDR1 KGHSH, CDR2 LQKENI. Original handling: Amplified reference gene primers provided the basis for estimating nucleated cell counts. The assay was immunoSEQ multiplex PCR, and TCRdb's table has in-frame clones only and misses some. The D gene and trimming were derived from the DNA, and the V and J assignments and clone size from that table. The profile covers 200,000 to 250,000 clones, with 89% appearing a single time and about 6.3% taken by the ten largest.

What was sequenced was peripheral blood. This chain joins TRBV18 and TRBJ2-7, with 11 nucleotides matching TRBD1. This TCR was sampled from a man between 60 and 75 years old who had recovered from COVID-19. DNA of the CDR3: TGTGCCAGCTCATCGGACAGGGGGCAGTACTACGAGCAGTACTTC. Protein product: CASSSDRGQYYEQYF.